The present TCR beta chain was sequenced within a study of blood T cell repertoires in COVID-19. Assay used: immunoSEQ multiplex PCR; TCRdb lists only in-frame clones, some missing. The sample carries tens of thousands of clones, 65% to 85% recorded once. This clone was counted once. V lost 3 bases to trimming and J lost 6 bases; unmatched junction nucleotides: 7. This CDR3 is 17 amino acids long. The germline gives CDR1 SGDLS, CDR2 YYNGEE. Sequencing input: peripheral blood. The sequence was collected from a man between 65 and 85 years old with acute or convalescent COVID-19. This chain uses TRBV9 with TRBJ2-1; 15 bases match TRBD2. Here the CDR3 DNA reads TGTGCCAGCAGCGCAATACCGGGACTAGCGGGGGGCAATGAGCAGTTCTTC. This translates into CASSAIPGLAGGNEQFF.